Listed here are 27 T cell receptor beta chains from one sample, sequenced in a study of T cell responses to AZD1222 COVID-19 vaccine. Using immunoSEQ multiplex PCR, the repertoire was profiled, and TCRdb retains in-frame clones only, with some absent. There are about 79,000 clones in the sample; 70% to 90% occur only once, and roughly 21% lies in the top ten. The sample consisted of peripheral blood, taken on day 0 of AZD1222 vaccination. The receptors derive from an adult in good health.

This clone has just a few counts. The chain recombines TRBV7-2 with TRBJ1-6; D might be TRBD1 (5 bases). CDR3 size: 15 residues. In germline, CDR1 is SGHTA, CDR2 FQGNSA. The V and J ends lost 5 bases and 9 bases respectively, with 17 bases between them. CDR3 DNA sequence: TGTGCCAGCAGCACCCACCCTGGGGGGGGTTCACCCCTCCACTTT. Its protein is CASSTHPGGGSPLHF.

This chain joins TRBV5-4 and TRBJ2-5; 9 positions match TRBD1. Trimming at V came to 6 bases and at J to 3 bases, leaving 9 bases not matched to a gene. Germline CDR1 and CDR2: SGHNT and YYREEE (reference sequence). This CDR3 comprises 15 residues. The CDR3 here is CASKGPGQGEETQYF. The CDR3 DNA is TGTGCCAGCAAGGGCCCGGGACAGGGAGAAGAGACCCAGTACTTC. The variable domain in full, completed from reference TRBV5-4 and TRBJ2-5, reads ETGVTQSPTHLIKTRGQQVTLRCSSQSGHNTVSWYQQALGQGPQFIFQYYREEENGRGNFPPRFSGLQFPNYSSELNVNALELDDSALYLCASKGPGQGEETQYFGPGTRLLVL.

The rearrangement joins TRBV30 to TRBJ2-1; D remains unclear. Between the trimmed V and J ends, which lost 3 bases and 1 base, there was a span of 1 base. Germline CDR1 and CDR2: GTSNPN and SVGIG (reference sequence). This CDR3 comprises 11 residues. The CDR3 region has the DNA TGTGCCTGGAGATCCTACAATGAGCAGTTCTTC. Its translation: CAWRSYNEQFF.

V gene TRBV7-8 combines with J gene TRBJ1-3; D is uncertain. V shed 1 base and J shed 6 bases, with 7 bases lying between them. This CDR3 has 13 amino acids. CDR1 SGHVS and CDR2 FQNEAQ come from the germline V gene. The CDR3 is CASSLVPENTIYF. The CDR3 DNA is TGTGCCAGCAGCTTAGTCCCGGAAAACACCATATATTTT.

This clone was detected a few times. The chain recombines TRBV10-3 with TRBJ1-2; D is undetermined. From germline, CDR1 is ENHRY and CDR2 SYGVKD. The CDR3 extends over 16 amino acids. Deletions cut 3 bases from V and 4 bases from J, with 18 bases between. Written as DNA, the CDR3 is TGTGCCATCAGTGATGGAGAACAGACCCAGAGCTATGGCTACACCTTC. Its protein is CAISDGEQTQSYGYTF.

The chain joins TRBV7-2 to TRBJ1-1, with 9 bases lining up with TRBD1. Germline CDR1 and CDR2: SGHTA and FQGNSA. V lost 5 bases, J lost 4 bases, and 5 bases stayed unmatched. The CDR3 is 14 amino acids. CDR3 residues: CASSVGQGGTEAFF. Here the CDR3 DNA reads TGTGCCAGCAGCGTGGGACAGGGTGGCACTGAAGCTTTCTTT.

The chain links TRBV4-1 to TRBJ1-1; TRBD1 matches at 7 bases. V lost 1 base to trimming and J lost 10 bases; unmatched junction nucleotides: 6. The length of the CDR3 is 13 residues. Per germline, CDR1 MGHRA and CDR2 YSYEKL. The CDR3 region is CASSQVSSGGAFF. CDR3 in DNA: TGCGCCAGCAGCCAAGTGTCGTCAGGGGGAGCTTTCTTT.

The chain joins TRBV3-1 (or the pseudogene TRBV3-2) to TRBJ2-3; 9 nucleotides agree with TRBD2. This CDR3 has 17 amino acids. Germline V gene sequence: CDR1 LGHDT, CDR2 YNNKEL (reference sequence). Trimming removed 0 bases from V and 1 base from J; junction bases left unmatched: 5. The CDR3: CASSQDSRLAGTDTQYF. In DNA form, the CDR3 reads TGTGCCAGCAGCCAAGATTCACGACTAGCGGGCACAGATACGCAGTATTTT.

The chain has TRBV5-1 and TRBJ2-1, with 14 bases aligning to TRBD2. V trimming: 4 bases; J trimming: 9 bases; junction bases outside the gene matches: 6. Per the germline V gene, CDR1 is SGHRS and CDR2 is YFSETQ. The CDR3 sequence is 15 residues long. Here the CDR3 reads CASSQGLAGGSEQFF. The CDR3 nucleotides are TGCGCCAGCAGCCAAGGACTAGCGGGAGGATCTGAGCAGTTCTTC.

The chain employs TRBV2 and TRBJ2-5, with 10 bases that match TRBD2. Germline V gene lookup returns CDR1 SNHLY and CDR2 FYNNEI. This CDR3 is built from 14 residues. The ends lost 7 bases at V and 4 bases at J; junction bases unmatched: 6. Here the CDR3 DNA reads TGTGCCAGCAAATTAGCGGGGGGAGGAGAGACCCAGTACTTC. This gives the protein CASKLAGGGETQYF.

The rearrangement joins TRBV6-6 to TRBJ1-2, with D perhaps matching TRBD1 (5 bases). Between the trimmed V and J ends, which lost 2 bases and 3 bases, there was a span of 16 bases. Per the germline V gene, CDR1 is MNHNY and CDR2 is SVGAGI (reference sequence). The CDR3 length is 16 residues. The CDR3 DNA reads TGTGCCAGCAGTTACCAGACCAGGGCGTCGGACTATGGCTACACCTTC. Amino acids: CASSYQTRASDYGYTF.

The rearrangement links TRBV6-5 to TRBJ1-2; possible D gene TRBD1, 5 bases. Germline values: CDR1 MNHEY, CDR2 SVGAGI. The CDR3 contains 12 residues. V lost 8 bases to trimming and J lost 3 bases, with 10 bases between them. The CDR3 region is CASHSRDYGYTF. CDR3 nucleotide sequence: TGTGCCAGCCACTCCAGGGACTATGGCTACACCTTC.

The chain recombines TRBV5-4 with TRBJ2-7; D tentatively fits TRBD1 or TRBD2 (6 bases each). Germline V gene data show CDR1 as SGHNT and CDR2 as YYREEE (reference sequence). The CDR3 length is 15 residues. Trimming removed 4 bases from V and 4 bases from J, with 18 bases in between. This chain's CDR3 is CASSPATGGMYEQYF. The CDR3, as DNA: TGTGCCAGCAGCCCCGCGACAGGCGGGATGTACGAGCAGTACTTC. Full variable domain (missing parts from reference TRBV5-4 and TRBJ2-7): ETGVTQSPTHLIKTRGQQVTLRCSSQSGHNTVSWYQQALGQGPQFIFQYYREEENGRGNFPPRFSGLQFPNYSSELNVNALELDDSALYLCASSPATGGMYEQYFGPGTRLTVT.

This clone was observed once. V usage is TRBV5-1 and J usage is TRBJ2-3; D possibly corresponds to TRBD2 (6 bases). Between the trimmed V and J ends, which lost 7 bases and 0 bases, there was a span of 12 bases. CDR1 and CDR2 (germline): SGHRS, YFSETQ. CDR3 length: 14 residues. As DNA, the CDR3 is TGCGCCAGCCGGGACTCCCTTAGCACAGATACGCAGTATTTT. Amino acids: CASRDSLSTDTQYF.

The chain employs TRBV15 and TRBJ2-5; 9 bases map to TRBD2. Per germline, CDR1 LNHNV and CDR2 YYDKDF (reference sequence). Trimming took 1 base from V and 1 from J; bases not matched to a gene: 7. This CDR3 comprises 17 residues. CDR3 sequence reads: CATSRGDLAGLQETQYF. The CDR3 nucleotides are TGTGCCACCAGCAGAGGAGACCTAGCGGGGCTCCAAGAGACCCAGTACTTC.

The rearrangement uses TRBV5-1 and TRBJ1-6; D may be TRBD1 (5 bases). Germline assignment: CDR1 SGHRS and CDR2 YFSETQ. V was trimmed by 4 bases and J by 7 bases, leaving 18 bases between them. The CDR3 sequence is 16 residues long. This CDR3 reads CASSLEGQGGNSPLHF. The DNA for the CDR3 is TGCGCCAGCAGCCTGGAGGGGCAGGGAGGGAATTCACCCCTCCACTTT.

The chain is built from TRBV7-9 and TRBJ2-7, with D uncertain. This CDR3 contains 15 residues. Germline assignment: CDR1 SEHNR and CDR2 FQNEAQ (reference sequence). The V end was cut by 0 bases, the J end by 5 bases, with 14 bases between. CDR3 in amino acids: CASSLAGSLSHEQYF. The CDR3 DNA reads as TGTGCCAGCAGCTTAGCGGGGTCCCTCAGCCACGAGCAGTACTTC.

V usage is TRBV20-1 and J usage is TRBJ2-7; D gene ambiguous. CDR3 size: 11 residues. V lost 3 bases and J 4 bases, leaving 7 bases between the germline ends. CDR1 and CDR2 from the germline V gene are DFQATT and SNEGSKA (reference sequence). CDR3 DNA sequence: TGCAGTGCTAGCGAGATTTACGAGCAGTACTTC. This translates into CSASEIYEQYF.

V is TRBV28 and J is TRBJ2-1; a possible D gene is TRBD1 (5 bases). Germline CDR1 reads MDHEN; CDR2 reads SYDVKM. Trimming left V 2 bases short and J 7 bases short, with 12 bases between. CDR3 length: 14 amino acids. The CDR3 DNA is TGTGCCAGCAGTTTACTCCGACAGTTTAATGAGCAGTTCTTC. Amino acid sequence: CASSLLRQFNEQFF.

This chain's CDR3 is CASSLQSERGVTGELFF. DNA for the CDR3: TGTGCCAGCAGCTTACAGTCGGAGCGGGGGGTCACCGGGGAGCTGTTTTTT. The rearrangement uses TRBV5-5 and TRBJ2-2; 9 nucleotides agree with TRBD2. Germline V gives CDR1 SGHKS, CDR2 YYEKEE (reference sequence). This CDR3 region has 17 residues. With V trimmed by 2 bases and J by 4 bases, 9 bases remained unmatched.

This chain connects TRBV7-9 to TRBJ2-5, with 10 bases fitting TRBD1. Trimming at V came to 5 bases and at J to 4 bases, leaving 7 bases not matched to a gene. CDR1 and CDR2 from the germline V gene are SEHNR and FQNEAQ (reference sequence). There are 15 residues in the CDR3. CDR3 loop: CASSPPGQGRETQYF. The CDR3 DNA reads TGTGCCAGCAGCCCTCCGGGACAGGGGAGAGAGACCCAGTACTTC. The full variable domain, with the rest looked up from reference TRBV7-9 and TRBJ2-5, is DTGVSQNPRHKITKRGQNVTFRCDPISEHNRLYWYRQTLGQGPEFLTYFQNEAQLEKSRLLSDRFSAERPKGSFSTLEIQRTEQGDSAMYLCASSPPGQGRETQYFGPGTRLLVL.

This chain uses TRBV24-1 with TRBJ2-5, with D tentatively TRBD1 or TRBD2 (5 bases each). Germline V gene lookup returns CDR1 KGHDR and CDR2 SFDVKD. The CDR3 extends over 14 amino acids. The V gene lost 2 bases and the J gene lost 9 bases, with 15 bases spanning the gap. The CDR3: CATSDSQTWGSQYF. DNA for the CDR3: TGTGCCACCAGTGATTCGCAGACGTGGGGGTCCCAGTACTTC.

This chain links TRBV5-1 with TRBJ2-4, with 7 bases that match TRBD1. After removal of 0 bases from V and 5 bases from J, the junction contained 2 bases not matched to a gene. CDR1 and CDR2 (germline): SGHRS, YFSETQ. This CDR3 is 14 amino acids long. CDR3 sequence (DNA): TGCGCCAGCAGCTTGGGTGGGACAGAAAACATTCAGTACTTC. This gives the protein CASSLGGTENIQYF.

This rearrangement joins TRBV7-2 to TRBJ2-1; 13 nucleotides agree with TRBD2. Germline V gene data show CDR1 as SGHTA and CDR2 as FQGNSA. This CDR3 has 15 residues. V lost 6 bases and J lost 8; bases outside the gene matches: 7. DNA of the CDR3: TGTGCCAGCAGACCAGGACTAGCGGGAGACTATGAGCAGTTCTTC. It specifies CASRPGLAGDYEQFF.

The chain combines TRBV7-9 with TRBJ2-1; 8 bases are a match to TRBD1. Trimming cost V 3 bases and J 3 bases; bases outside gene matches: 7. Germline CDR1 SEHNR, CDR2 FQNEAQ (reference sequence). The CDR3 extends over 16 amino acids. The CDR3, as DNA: TGTGCCAGCAGCTTTGGACAGGGCATGGACTACAATGAGCAGTTCTTC. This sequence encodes CASSFGQGMDYNEQFF.

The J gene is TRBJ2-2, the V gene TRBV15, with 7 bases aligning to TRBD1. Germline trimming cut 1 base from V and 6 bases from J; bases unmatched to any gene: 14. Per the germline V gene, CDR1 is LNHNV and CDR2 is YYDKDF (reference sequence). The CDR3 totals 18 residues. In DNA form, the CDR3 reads TGTGCCACCAGCAGAGCCCTTACCGGGACAGTTAAGTCCGGGGAGCTGTTTTTT. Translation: CATSRALTGTVKSGELFF. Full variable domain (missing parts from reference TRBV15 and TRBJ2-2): DAMVIQNPRYQVTQFGKPVTLSCSQTLNHNVMYWYQQKSSQAPKLLFHYYDKDFNNEADTPDNFQSRRPNTSFCFLDIRSPGLGDTAMYLCATSRALTGTVKSGELFFGEGSRLTVL.

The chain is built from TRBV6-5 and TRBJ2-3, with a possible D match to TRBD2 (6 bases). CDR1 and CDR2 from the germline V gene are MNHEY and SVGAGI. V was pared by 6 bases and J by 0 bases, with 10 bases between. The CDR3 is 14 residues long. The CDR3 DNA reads TGTGCCAGCAGGCTGGGACTTAGCACAGATACGCAGTATTTT. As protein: CASRLGLSTDTQYF.